This T cell receptor beta chain was retrieved from a study of HIV-infected patients and healthy controls. Losses at the gene ends were 4 bases for V and 6 bases for J; bases not matched to a gene: 7. This CDR3 spans 13 amino acids. Germline CDR1 SQVTM, CDR2 ANQGSEA. TCRdb passed the 5' RACE reads through MiXCR, listing each CDR3 protein once. The table shows roughly 70,000 distinct CDR3 sequences, with less than 20% occurring only once. The receptor's source is a human donor in good health. Sequencing was carried out using CD4+ T cells from blood. V usage is TRBV29-1 and J usage is TRBJ2-7, with 9 bases that match TRBD1. The CDR3: CSVAGQGYGEQYF. As DNA, the CDR3 is TGCAGCGTTGCCGGACAGGGGTACGGCGAGCAGTACTTC.